These 12 T cell receptor beta chains were all obtained from the same sample, sequenced in a study of cytomegalovirus exposure and HLA in healthy donors. The PCR ran on 60 Vbeta and 13 Jbeta primers. Assay: immunoSEQ multiplex PCR; the TCRdb copy retains only in-frame clones and omits some. This sample yields about 160,000 clones, of which about 75% are seen a single time; around 3% belongs to the top ten. Material: PBMCs. The receptors here all came from a woman in her fifties or sixties in good health and CMV-seropositive.

This rearrangement joins TRBV9 to TRBJ2-7; 8 nucleotides align to TRBD1. Germline CDR1 and CDR2: SGDLS and YYNGEE. The V segment lost 3 bases and the J segment 3 bases; nucleotides outside the gene matches: 5. The CDR3 loop spans 14 amino acids. CDR3 sequence (DNA): TGTGCCAGCAGCGCGGGACAGGCTAACTACGAGCAGTACTTC. Amino acid sequence: CASSAGQANYEQYF.

This chain connects TRBV5-4 to TRBJ2-3; 7 nucleotides match TRBD2. This CDR3 is 14 amino acids long. CDR1 is SGHNT, CDR2 YYREEE, per germline (reference sequence). V trimming: 4 bases; J trimming: 1 base; junction bases outside the gene matches: 3. The CDR3 loop is CASSPRGGTDTQYF. The CDR3 coding sequence is TGTGCCAGCAGCCCCCGGGGGGGCACAGATACGCAGTATTTT.

This clone has more than one count but fewer than ten. The V and J genes are TRBV5-6 and TRBJ1-4; D ambiguous. This CDR3 has 13 amino acids. CDR1 is SGHDT, CDR2 YYEEEE, per germline. V lost 5 bases, J lost 7 bases, and 12 bases lay in between. DNA for the CDR3: TGTGCCAGCAGTACGGGTAATGGTGAAAAACTGTTTTTT. Translation: CASSTGNGEKLFF.

V usage is TRBV6-5 and J usage is TRBJ2-5, with TRBD2 matching over 7 bases. Germline values: CDR1 MNHEY, CDR2 SVGAGI. V lost 6 bases to trimming and J lost 2 bases; unmatched junction nucleotides: 6. This CDR3 region has 14 residues. This chain's CDR3 is CASRAGTIQETQYF. CDR3 nucleotides: TGTGCCAGCAGGGCCGGGACTATTCAAGAGACCCAGTACTTC.

The chain employs TRBV6-6 and TRBJ1-1; TRBD1 might be the D (6 bases). The V gene's germline CDR1 is MNHNY and CDR2 SVGAGI (reference sequence). The V and J ends lost 10 bases and 4 bases respectively, with 13 bases between them. This CDR3 has 12 residues. CDR3 amino acids: CATNREGTEAFF. CDR3 in DNA: TGTGCCACCAACAGGGAGGGCACTGAAGCTTTCTTT.

This chain uses TRBV12-5 with TRBJ2-3, with TRBD2 matching 7 bases. J lost 4 bases, V lost 3 bases, and 7 bases had no gene match. The CDR3 consists of 15 residues. Germline CDR1 and CDR2: LGHNT and FRNRAP. The CDR3 loop reads CASGFGGGVSDTQYF. The CDR3 DNA sequence: TGTGCTAGTGGTTTTGGCGGGGGAGTGTCAGATACGCAGTATTTT. Supplemented by reference TRBV12-5 and TRBJ2-3, the full variable domain reads DARVTQTPRHKVTEMGQEVTMRCQPILGHNTVFWYRQTMMQGLELLAYFRNRAPLDDSGMPKDRFSAEMPDATLATLKIQPSEPRDSAVYFCASGFGGGVSDTQYFGPGTRLTVL.

The V and J genes are TRBV5-1 and TRBJ1-2, with D possibly matching TRBD1 (5 bases). The germline V gene has CDR1 SGHRS and CDR2 YFSETQ. There are 15 residues in the CDR3. Trimming cost V 0 bases and J 8 bases, with 17 bases left between them. In nucleotides, the CDR3 is TGCGCCAGCAGCTTGGTCGGGACTGCTTTTTTCGGCTACACCTTC. It encodes CASSLVGTAFFGYTF.

On this clone: This same CDR3 is encoded by further DNA sequences in the sample. This sequence joins TRBV5-1 and TRBJ1-1; a possible D gene is TRBD1 (5 bases). The CDR3 extends over 14 amino acids. Germline CDR1 SGHRS, CDR2 YFSETQ. The V gene lost 0 bases and the J gene lost 5 bases, with 11 bases spanning the gap. The CDR3 here is CASSLGQGFTEAFF. CDR3 sequence (DNA): TGCGCCAGCAGCTTGGGGCAGGGTTTTACTGAAGCTTTCTTT.

The J gene is TRBJ2-7, the V gene TRBV18, with D possibly TRBD2 on 6 matching bases. The CDR3 is made up of 15 amino acids. The ends were cut back, 2 bases at V and 2 bases at J, with 13 bases in the middle. Germline V gene data show CDR1 as KGHSH and CDR2 as LQKENI. The CDR3 nucleotides read TGTGCCAGCTCACCAGGTTGGCGGGGAACCTACGAGCAGTACTTC. It encodes CASSPGWRGTYEQYF.

The genes are TRBV11-2 and TRBJ2-1; TRBD1 agrees at 8 bases. The CDR3 has 16 residues. V lost 1 base and J lost 7; bases outside the gene matches: 9. Germline V lookup: CDR1 SGHAT, CDR2 FQNNGV. The CDR3, as DNA: TGTGCCAGCAGCTTAGCCTCCACAGGGGGTCGGAATGAGCAGTTCTTC. Protein: CASSLASTGGRNEQFF.

The table lists this clone with a count of one. J is TRBJ2-7 and V is TRBV6-1; D may be TRBD1 (6 bases). This CDR3 comprises 15 residues. CDR1 and CDR2 from the germline V gene are MNHNS and SASEGT. V was trimmed by 0 bases and J by 2 bases, leaving 11 bases between them. CDR3 region: CASSEAWQGTYEQYF. The CDR3 DNA follows: TGTGCCAGCAGTGAAGCTTGGCAGGGGACCTACGAGCAGTACTTC.

The rearrangement joins TRBV9 to TRBJ1-2; the match to TRBD1 covers 8 bases. CDR3 length equals 17 residues. Germline V gene data show CDR1 as SGDLS and CDR2 as YYNGEE. Trimming took 0 bases from V and 6 from J; bases not matched to a gene: 13. The CDR3 nucleotides read TGTGCCAGCAGCGTAGAGAAAAAGGGGGGACAGGAGAATGGCTACACCTTC. It encodes CASSVEKKGGQENGYTF.